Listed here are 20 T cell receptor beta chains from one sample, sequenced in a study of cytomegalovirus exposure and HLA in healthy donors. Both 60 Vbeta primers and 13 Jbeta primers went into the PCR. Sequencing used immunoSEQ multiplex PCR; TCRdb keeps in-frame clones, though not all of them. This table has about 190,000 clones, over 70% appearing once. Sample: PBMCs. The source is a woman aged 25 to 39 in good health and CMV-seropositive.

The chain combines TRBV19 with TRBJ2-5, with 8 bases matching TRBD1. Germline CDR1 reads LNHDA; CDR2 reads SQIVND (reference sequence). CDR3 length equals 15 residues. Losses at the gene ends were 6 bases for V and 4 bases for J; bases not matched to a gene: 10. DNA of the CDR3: TGTGCCAGTAGGGAGCAGGGGGCGCTCGGAGAGACCCAGTACTTC. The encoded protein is CASREQGALGETQYF.

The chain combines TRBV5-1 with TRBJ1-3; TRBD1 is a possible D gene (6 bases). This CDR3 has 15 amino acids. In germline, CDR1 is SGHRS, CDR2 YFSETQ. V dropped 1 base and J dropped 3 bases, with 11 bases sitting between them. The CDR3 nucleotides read TGCGCCAGCAGCTTGCGGGGACAAATTGGAAACACCATATATTTT. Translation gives CASSLRGQIGNTIYF.

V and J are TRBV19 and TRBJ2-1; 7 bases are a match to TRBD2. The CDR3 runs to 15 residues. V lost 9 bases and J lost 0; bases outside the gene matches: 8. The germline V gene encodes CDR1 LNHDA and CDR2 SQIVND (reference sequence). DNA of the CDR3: TGTGCCAGCGGACTAGACCTTAGCTCCTACAATGAGCAGTTCTTC. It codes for CASGLDLSSYNEQFF.

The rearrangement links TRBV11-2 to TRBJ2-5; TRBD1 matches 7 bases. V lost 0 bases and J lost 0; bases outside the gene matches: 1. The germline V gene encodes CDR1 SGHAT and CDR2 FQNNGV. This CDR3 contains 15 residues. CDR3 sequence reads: CASSLDRGYQETQYF. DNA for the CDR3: TGTGCCAGCAGCTTAGACAGGGGGTACCAAGAGACCCAGTACTTC.

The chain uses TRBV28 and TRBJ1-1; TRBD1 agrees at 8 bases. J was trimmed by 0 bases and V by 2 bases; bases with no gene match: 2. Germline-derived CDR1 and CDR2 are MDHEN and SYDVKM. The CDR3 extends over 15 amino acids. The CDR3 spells CASSLTGGMNTEAFF. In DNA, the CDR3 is TGTGCCAGCAGTTTAACAGGGGGGATGAACACTGAAGCTTTCTTT.

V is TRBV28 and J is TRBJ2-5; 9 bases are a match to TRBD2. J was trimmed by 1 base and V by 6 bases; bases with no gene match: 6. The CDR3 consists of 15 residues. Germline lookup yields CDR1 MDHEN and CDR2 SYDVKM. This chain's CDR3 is CASRTLAGPQETQYF. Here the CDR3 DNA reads TGTGCCAGCAGAACACTAGCGGGCCCCCAAGAGACCCAGTACTTC.

The CDR3 region is CASSIGTGGYEQYF. The CDR3 bases are TGTGCCAGTAGTATAGGGACGGGAGGCTACGAGCAGTACTTC. The rearrangement links TRBV19 to TRBJ2-7; TRBD2 matches at 7 bases. Looked up from germline, CDR1 is LNHDA and CDR2 is SQIVND (reference sequence). This CDR3 spans 14 amino acids. After removal of 1 base from V and 3 bases from J, the junction contained 3 bases not matched to a gene.

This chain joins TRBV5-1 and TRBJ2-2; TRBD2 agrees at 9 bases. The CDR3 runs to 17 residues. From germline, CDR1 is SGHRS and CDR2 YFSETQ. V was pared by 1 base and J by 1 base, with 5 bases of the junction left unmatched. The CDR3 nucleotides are TGCGCCAGCAGCTTGCGGCGGCGGGAGGGGAACACCGGGGAGCTGTTTTTT. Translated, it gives CASSLRRREGNTGELFF.

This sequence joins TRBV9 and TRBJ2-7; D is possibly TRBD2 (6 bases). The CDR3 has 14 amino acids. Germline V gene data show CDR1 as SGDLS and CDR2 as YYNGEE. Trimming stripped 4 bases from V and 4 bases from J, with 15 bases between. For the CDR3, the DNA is TGTGCCAGCAGCTACCGGGACTTTCCTTACGAGCAGTACTTC. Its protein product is CASSYRDFPYEQYF. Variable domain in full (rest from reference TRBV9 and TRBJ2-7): DSGVTQTPKHLITATGQRVTLRCSPRSGDLSVYWYQQSLDQGLQFLIQYYNGEERAKGNILERFSAQQFPDLHSELNLSSLELGDSALYFCASSYRDFPYEQYFGPGTRLTVT.

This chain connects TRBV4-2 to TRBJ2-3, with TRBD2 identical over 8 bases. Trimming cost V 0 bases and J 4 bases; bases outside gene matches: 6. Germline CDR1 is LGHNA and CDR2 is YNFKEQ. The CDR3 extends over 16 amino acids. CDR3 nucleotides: TGTGCCAGCAGCCAAGAAAGCGGGAGACCCCCAGATACGCAGTATTTT. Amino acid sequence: CASSQESGRPPDTQYF.

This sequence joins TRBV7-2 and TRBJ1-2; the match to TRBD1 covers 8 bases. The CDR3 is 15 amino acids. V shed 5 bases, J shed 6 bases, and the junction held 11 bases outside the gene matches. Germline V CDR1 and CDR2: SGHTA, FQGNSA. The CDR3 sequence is CASSPWDRPSHGYTF. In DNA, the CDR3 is TGTGCCAGCAGCCCCTGGGACAGGCCCTCACATGGCTACACCTTC.

CDR3 amino acids: CASSMDGGLETQYF. The CDR3 DNA reads as TGTGCCAGCAGCATGGACGGCGGGCTTGAGACCCAGTACTTC. V gene TRBV11-2 combines with J gene TRBJ2-5, with D tentatively TRBD2 (5 bases). The germline V gene has CDR1 SGHAT and CDR2 FQNNGV. This CDR3 has 14 amino acids. V lost 5 bases, J lost 5 bases, and 15 bases lay in between. Looking up the rest from reference TRBV11-2 and TRBJ2-5 gives the full variable domain: EAGVAQSPRYKIIEKRQSVAFWCNPISGHATLYWYQQILGQGPKLLIQFQNNGVVDDSQLPKDRFSAERLKGVDSTLKIQPAKLEDSAVYLCASSMDGGLETQYFGPGTRLLVL.

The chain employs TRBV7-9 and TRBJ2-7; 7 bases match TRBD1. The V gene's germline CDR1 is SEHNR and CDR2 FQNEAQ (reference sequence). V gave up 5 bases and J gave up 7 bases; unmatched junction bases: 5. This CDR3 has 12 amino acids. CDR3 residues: CASSLQGSEQYF. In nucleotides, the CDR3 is TGTGCCAGCAGCCTACAGGGGTCGGAGCAGTACTTC. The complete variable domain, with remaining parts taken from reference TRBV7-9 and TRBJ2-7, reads DTGVSQNPRHKITKRGQNVTFRCDPISEHNRLYWYRQTLGQGPEFLTYFQNEAQLEKSRLLSDRFSAERPKGSFSTLEIQRTEQGDSAMYLCASSLQGSEQYFGPGTRLTVT.

CDR3 DNA: TGTGCCAGCACTAGGGACATCGCGAACACTGAAGCTTTCTTT. It codes for CASTRDIANTEAFF. V and J are TRBV6-1 and TRBJ1-1; D might be TRBD1 (6 bases). CDR1 and CDR2 from the germline V gene are MNHNS and SASEGT. The V end was cut by 7 bases, the J end by 1 base, with 13 bases between. The CDR3 totals 14 residues.

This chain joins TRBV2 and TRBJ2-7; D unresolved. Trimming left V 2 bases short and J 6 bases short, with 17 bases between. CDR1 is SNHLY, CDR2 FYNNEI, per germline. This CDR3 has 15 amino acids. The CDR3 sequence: CASSENQTPLGEQYF. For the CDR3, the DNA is TGTGCCAGCAGTGAAAACCAAACACCCCTTGGCGAGCAGTACTTC. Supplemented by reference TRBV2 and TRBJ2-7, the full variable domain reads EPEVTQTPSHQVTQMGQEVILRCVPISNHLYFYWYRQILGQKVEFLVSFYNNEISEKSEIFDDQFSVERPDGSNFTLKIRSTKLEDSAMYFCASSENQTPLGEQYFGPGTRLTVT.

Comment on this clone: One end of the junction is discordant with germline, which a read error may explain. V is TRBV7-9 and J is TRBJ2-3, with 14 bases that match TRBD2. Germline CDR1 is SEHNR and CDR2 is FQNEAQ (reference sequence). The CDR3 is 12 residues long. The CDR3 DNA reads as TGTGCCAGCAGCGAGACTAGCGGGAGGGTCGTTTTT. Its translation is CASSETSGRVVF.

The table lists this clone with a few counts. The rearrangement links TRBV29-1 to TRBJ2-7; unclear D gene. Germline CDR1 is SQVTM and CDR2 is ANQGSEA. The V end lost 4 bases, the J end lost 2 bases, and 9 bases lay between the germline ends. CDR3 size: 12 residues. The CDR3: CSVAASAYEQYF. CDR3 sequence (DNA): TGCAGCGTTGCCGCGTCCGCCTACGAGCAGTACTTC.

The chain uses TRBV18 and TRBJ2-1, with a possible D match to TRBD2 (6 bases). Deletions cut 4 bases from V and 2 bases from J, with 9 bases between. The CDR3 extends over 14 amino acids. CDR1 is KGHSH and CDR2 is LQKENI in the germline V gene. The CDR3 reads CASSRGKAYNEQFF. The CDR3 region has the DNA TGTGCCAGCTCACGCGGGAAGGCCTACAATGAGCAGTTCTTC. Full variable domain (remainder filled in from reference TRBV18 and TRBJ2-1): NAGVMQNPRHLVRRRGQEARLRCSPMKGHSHVYWYRQLPEEGLKFMVYLQKENIIDESGMPKERFSAEFPKEGPSILRIQQVVRGDSAAYFCASSRGKAYNEQFFGPGTRLTVL.

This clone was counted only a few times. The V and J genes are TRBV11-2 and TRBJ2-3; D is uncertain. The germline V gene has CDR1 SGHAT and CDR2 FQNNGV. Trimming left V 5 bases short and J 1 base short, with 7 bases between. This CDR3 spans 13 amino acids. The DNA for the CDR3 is TGTGCCAGCAGCCCCCAGGGCACAGATACGCAGTATTTT. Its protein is CASSPQGTDTQYF.

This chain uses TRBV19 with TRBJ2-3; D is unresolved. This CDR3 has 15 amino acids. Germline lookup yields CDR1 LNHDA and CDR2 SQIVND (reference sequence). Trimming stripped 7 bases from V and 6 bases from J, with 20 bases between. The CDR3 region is CASMGALPQADTQYF. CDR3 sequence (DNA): TGTGCCAGTATGGGCGCTCTCCCTCAGGCGGATACGCAGTATTTT.